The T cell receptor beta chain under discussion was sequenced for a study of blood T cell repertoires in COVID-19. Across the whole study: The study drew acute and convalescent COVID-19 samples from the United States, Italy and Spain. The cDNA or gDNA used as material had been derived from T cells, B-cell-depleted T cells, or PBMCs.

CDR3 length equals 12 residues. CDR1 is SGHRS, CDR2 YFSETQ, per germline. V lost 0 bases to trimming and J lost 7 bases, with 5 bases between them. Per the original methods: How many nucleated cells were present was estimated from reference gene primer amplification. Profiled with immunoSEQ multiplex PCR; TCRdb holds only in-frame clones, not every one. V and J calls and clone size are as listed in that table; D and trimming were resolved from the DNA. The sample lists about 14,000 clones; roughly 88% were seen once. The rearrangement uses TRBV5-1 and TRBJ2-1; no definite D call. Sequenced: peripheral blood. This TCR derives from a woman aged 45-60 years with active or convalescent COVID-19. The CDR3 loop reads CASSLAANEQFF. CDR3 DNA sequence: TGCGCCAGCAGCTTGGCAGCGAATGAGCAGTTCTTC.